This T cell receptor beta chain was documented in a study of T cell responses to AZD1222 COVID-19 vaccine. Clones were sequenced by immunoSEQ multiplex PCR, and TCRdb holds only the in-frame ones, with some missing. The sample records 180,000 or so clones, 92% being singletons. V shed 3 bases and J 2 bases; nucleotides not matched to a gene: 10. Looked up from germline, CDR1 is ENHRY and CDR2 is SYGVKD. The CDR3 runs 17 residues. This TCR derives from an adult who received the AZD1222 COVID-19 vaccine. The genes are TRBV10-3 and TRBJ1-2; 9 positions agree with TRBD1. The sample here was peripheral blood, taken 28 days after the second AZD1222 dose. The CDR3 bases are TGTGCCATCAGTGAAAGGGACAGGGCTGATTGGAACTATGGCTACACCTTC. This encodes CAISERDRADWNYGYTF.